The clone carrying this T cell receptor (beta chain) appeared many times. This sample stems from a study of CD8 T cells in ankylosing spondylitis. TCRdb reprocessed the 5' RACE reads with MiXCR, giving one entry per CDR3 protein. The sample shows roughly 13,000 distinct CDR3 sequences, 2.8% of them seen only once. The CDR3 is 13 amino acids. Trimming removed 5 bases from V and 2 bases from J, with 10 bases in between. Germline V lookup: CDR1 SGDLS, CDR2 YYNGEE. V gene TRBV9 combines with J gene TRBJ2-5, with a weak D call TRBD2 (5 bases). The receptor was derived from a male donor with ankylosing spondylitis or in good health (not recorded which). Sequenced: blood, either unsorted or a sorted T cell fraction (not recorded which). In DNA, the CDR3 is TGTGCCAGCAGTATCAGAGGGCAAGAGACCCAGTACTTC. Translating gives CASSIRGQETQYF.